Presented here are 27 T cell receptor beta chains from one specimen sequenced in a study of monozygotic twins with inflammatory bowel disease. TCRdb reprocessed the 5' RACE reads and keeps a single row for each CDR3 protein, giving no DNA. Recorded for this sample: 300,000 to 350,000 distinct CDR3 sequences. Specimen: blood. The receptors here all came from a human donor with ulcerative colitis or Crohn's disease, or a healthy co-twin of an affected twin (not recorded which).

V is TRBV6-6 and J is TRBJ1-5. Looked up from germline, CDR1 is MNHNY and CDR2 is SVGAGI (reference sequence). The CDR3 loop spans 12 amino acids. This chain's CDR3 is CASSYAGQPQHF.

J is TRBJ1-3 and V is TRBV6-1. From germline, CDR1 is MNHNS and CDR2 SASEGT. The CDR3 totals 13 residues. CDR3 loop: CASIHGSGNTIYF.

This rearrangement joins TRBV11-3 to TRBJ2-1; the D gene TCRdb calls, TRBD1, cannot be checked with no DNA. The CDR3 is made up of 11 amino acids. The germline V gene encodes CDR1 SGHNT and CDR2 YENEEA. The CDR3 sequence: CASSSWGEQFF.

The chain links TRBV27 to TRBJ2-1. The germline CDR1 and CDR2 sequences are MNHEY and SMNVEV (reference sequence). This CDR3 is built from 12 residues. CDR3 residues: CASSLFGDEQFF.

This sequence joins TRBV28 and TRBJ2-2; TCRdb outputs TRBD2, but without DNA this stays unchecked. This CDR3 comprises 14 residues. From germline, CDR1 is MDHEN and CDR2 SYDVKM. Here the CDR3 reads CASSPQEVTGELFF.

The chain links TRBV29-1 to TRBJ1-6; TCRdb indicates TRBD1, and absent DNA this call remains unverified. Germline CDR1 SQVTM, CDR2 ANQGSEA. CDR3 length equals 13 residues. The CDR3 here is CSVSPSRDSPLHF.

The rearrangement uses TRBV5-6 and TRBJ2-7; TCRdb's assignment of TRBD1 cannot be checked, as there is no DNA. Germline V gene sequence: CDR1 SGHDT, CDR2 YYEEEE. The CDR3 is made up of 15 amino acids. CDR3: CASSLYGQGSYEQYF. The full variable domain, in which reference TRBV5-6 and TRBJ2-7 provide the parts outside the CDR3, is DAGVTQSPTHLIKTRGQQVTLRCSPKSGHDTVSWYQQALGQGPQFIFQYYEEEERQRGNFPDRFSGHQFPNYSSELNVNALLLGDSALYLCASSLYGQGSYEQYFGPGTRLTVT.

V gene TRBV12-3 or TRBV12-4 combines with J gene TRBJ1-1. This CDR3 region has 14 residues. This chain's CDR3 is CASSLRTGGTEAFF.

This chain connects TRBV4-3 to TRBJ1-2. Germline V gene sequence: CDR1 LGHNA, CDR2 YSLEER. This CDR3 is 13 amino acids long. CDR3 sequence reads: CASSADGLYGYTF.

The chain is built from TRBV20-1 and TRBJ1-5; the TCRdb D gene call, TRBD1, has no DNA to confirm it. The CDR3 consists of 13 residues. Per germline, CDR1 DFQATT and CDR2 SNEGSKA (reference sequence). CDR3 amino acids: CSARKTGIQPQHF.

The chain has TRBV7-9 and TRBJ2-3; as DNA is missing, the TRBD1 call by TCRdb cannot be tested. This CDR3 has 16 residues. Germline CDR1 is SEHNR and CDR2 is FQNEAQ (reference sequence). CDR3 amino acids: CASSLGGALGTDTQYF.

V is TRBV11-3 and J is TRBJ2-1; there is no DNA to check the TCRdb D call of TRBD2. CDR3 length equals 16 residues. CDR1 and CDR2 (germline): SGHNT, YENEEA. This chain's CDR3 is CASSLGTTAIYNEQFF.

The chain joins TRBV18 to TRBJ2-1; TCRdb picks TRBD1, but there is no DNA to check that call. Germline V CDR1 and CDR2: KGHSH, LQKENI. The CDR3 loop spans 21 amino acids. CDR3 amino acids: CASSPKWDLSKPGQVYNEQFF.

The chain uses TRBV5-4 and TRBJ2-1; without DNA, the TCRdb call of TRBD1 cannot be checked. CDR1 is SGHNT and CDR2 is YYREEE in the germline V gene (reference sequence). The CDR3 extends over 16 amino acids. CDR3 protein: CASSTPPGQEYNEQFF.

The V call is TRBV15, the J call TRBJ2-5. CDR1 and CDR2 (germline): LNHNV, YYDKDF (reference sequence). The CDR3 covers 13 residues. CDR3 sequence: CATTWGTQETQYF.

This rearrangement joins TRBV20-1 to TRBJ2-3; TCRdb lists TRBD2, though no DNA is available to test this call. Germline values: CDR1 DFQATT, CDR2 SNEGSKA (reference sequence). The CDR3 sequence is 15 residues long. This CDR3 reads CSALTSGGPPSTQYF.

The genes are TRBV5-6 and TRBJ2-5; TCRdb's D call of TRBD1 is untestable without DNA. This CDR3 comprises 15 residues. Germline-derived CDR1 and CDR2 are SGHDT and YYEEEE. CDR3 loop: CASSSRAPGQETQYF.

This sequence joins TRBV11-2 and TRBJ2-5; TCRdb returns TRBD2, unconfirmable since there is no DNA. Germline CDR1 and CDR2: SGHAT and FQNNGV. This CDR3 contains 18 residues. The CDR3 sequence: CASSFDGLTSGVQETQYF.

This chain links TRBV20-1 with TRBJ1-2. This CDR3 contains 12 residues. Looked up from germline, CDR1 is DFQATT and CDR2 is SNEGSKA (reference sequence). The CDR3 reads CSAELGFYGYTF.

The chain links TRBV6-1 to TRBJ1-1; TCRdb returns TRBD1, unconfirmable since there is no DNA. Looked up from germline, CDR1 is MNHNS and CDR2 is SASEGT. The CDR3 totals 17 residues. The CDR3 sequence is CASRTDVTGARNTEAFF.

The chain employs TRBV5-1 and TRBJ2-5; there is no DNA to check the TCRdb D call of TRBD1. The CDR3 spans 16 residues. Germline-derived CDR1 and CDR2 are SGHRS and YFSETQ. The CDR3 reads CASSTHKTVHQETQYF.

The V gene is TRBV20-1, the J gene TRBJ2-1; the TRBD2 assignment by TCRdb is unverifiable without DNA. CDR1 DFQATT and CDR2 SNEGSKA come from the germline V gene (reference sequence). The CDR3 consists of 15 residues. The CDR3 protein is CSARDGAGVDNEQFF.

The J gene is TRBJ1-1, the V gene TRBV7-8. Germline V gives CDR1 SGHVS, CDR2 FQNEAQ. The CDR3 consists of 11 residues. The CDR3 reads CASSSESRAFF.

V and J are TRBV20-1 and TRBJ2-1; TCRdb designates TRBD2, a call that cannot be tested without DNA. This CDR3 comprises 12 residues. CDR1 DFQATT and CDR2 SNEGSKA come from the germline V gene (reference sequence). This chain's CDR3 is CSAQGLYNEQFF.

V and J are TRBV7-9 and TRBJ2-7; TCRdb names TRBD1, which stays unverified in the absence of DNA. Germline V gene data show CDR1 as SEHNR and CDR2 as FQNEAQ (reference sequence). The CDR3 totals 16 residues. The CDR3: CASSSDTSARVYEQYF.

The rearrangement links TRBV29-1 to TRBJ2-2. Germline values: CDR1 SQVTM, CDR2 ANQGSEA. The CDR3 length is 14 residues. CDR3 loop: CSVEPDGNTGELFF.

The rearrangement links TRBV6-1 to TRBJ1-5; TCRdb's D call, TRBD1, is unchecked because there is no DNA. CDR3 length: 15 amino acids. CDR1 and CDR2 from the germline V gene are MNHNS and SASEGT. CDR3 region: CASSSGQGPFGPQHF.